Below are 13 T cell receptor beta chains sequenced from a single sample in a study of CD8 T cells in Susac syndrome. Roughly 0.45 to 1 ug RNA was reverse transcribed with random hexamers. Each CDR3 protein is one row after TCRdb ran MiXCR on the immunoSEQ multiplex PCR reads. Of some 120,000 distinct CDR3 sequences listed, around 90% are singletons. Material for sequencing was CD4+ T cells from PBMCs. The receptors were gathered from a human donor in good health.

V usage is TRBV10-3 and J usage is TRBJ2-3, with D perhaps matching TRBD1 or TRBD2 (7 bases each). Germline lookup yields CDR1 ENHRY and CDR2 SYGVKD. The CDR3 sequence is 14 residues long. The V end lost 3 bases, the J end lost 5 bases, and 12 bases lay between the germline ends. CDR3 nucleotides: TGTGCCATCAGTGACCAGGGGGGGGGAGATACGCAGTATTTT. Encoded protein: CAISDQGGGDTQYF.

The chain is built from TRBV29-1 and TRBJ1-3, with D perhaps matching TRBD1 (6 bases). Germline V gene data show CDR1 as SQVTM and CDR2 as ANQGSEA. This CDR3 is 13 amino acids long. V dropped 6 bases and J dropped 3 bases, with 12 bases sitting between them. CDR3 amino acids: CSVARDNGNTIYF. CDR3 nucleotides: TGCAGCGTCGCCCGGGACAATGGAAACACCATATATTTT.

The rearrangement links TRBV7-2 to TRBJ2-2; 8 nucleotides line up with TRBD1. The trim removed 5 bases at V and 8 bases at J, leaving 7 bases unmatched. CDR3 length equals 14 residues. The germline CDR1 and CDR2 sequences are SGHTA and FQGNSA. The CDR3 DNA follows: TGTGCCAGCAGCAAACAGGGGGTAGAAGGGGAGCTGTTTTTT. This sequence encodes CASSKQGVEGELFF.

The chain links TRBV7-9 to TRBJ2-7; TRBD2 is a possible D gene (6 bases). The CDR3 totals 14 residues. CDR1 and CDR2 from the germline V gene are SEHNR and FQNEAQ (reference sequence). Trimming took off 3 bases at V and 7 bases at J, with 16 bases between the two ends. CDR3 nucleotide sequence: TGTGCCAGCAGCTTCCAGGGATTGGCGGGGGAGCAGTACTTC. Its translation is CASSFQGLAGEQYF.

A single count supports this clonotype. CDR3 region: CASSLRTGSTEAFF. The CDR3 DNA follows: TGTGCCAGCAGCCTCCGGACAGGGAGCACTGAAGCTTTCTTT. This chain joins TRBV7-8 and TRBJ1-1; 8 bases agree with TRBD1. J gave up 4 bases and V 5 bases, and 6 bases lay outside the gene matches. Germline CDR1 SGHVS, CDR2 FQNEAQ. The CDR3 extends over 14 amino acids.

The chain joins TRBV5-5 to TRBJ2-1; no clear D. The V end lost 1 base, the J end lost 0 bases, and 8 bases lay between the germline ends. Germline values: CDR1 SGHKS, CDR2 YYEKEE (reference sequence). This CDR3 has 15 residues. The CDR3 reads CASSLNRASYNEQFF. The CDR3 DNA sequence: TGTGCCAGCAGCTTGAACCGGGCCTCCTACAATGAGCAGTTCTTC.

The chain joins TRBV7-3 to TRBJ2-3; 10 bases align to TRBD2. Losses at the gene ends were 5 bases for V and 3 bases for J; bases not matched to a gene: 11. CDR1 and CDR2 (germline): SGHTA, FQGTGA. This CDR3 spans 17 amino acids. In DNA, the CDR3 is TGTGCCAGCAGCCCAAACCGACTAGCGGGTATTACAGATACGCAGTATTTT. It yields the protein CASSPNRLAGITDTQYF.

The chain employs TRBV10-3 and TRBJ2-3, with 9 bases fitting TRBD2. Trimming removed 1 base from V and 0 bases from J; junction bases left unmatched: 5. The CDR3 has 17 residues. Germline values: CDR1 ENHRY, CDR2 SYGVKD. The CDR3 coding sequence is TGTGCCATCAGTGAGTTTAGCGGGAGTTCTAGCACAGATACGCAGTATTTT. Residues: CAISEFSGSSSTDTQYF.

The chain couples TRBV28 to TRBJ1-2; 9 bases fit TRBD1. The V gene end was trimmed by 8 bases and the J gene end by 4 bases; junction bases not matched to a gene: 17. The CDR3 spans 17 residues. Germline CDR1 is MDHEN and CDR2 is SYDVKM. As DNA, the CDR3 is TGTGCCAGCGTAACCTGGACAGGGGACAGTCAGATCTATGGCTACACCTTC. Translated: CASVTWTGDSQIYGYTF.

The genes are TRBV30 and TRBJ1-2, with 8 positions matching TRBD1. The CDR3 totals 16 residues. Germline CDR1 is GTSNPN and CDR2 is SVGIG (reference sequence). The junction had 8 bases not matched to a gene; V was cut back by 0 bases and J by 2 bases. The CDR3 is CAWSVLLTGANYGYTF. Here the CDR3 DNA reads TGTGCCTGGAGTGTACTGTTGACAGGGGCGAACTATGGCTACACCTTC. Complete variable domain (other parts from reference TRBV30 and TRBJ1-2): SQTIHQWPATLVQPVGSPLSLECTVEGTSNPNLYWYRQAAGRGLQLLFYSVGIGQISSEVPQNLSASRPQDRQFILSSKKLLLSDSGFYLCAWSVLLTGANYGYTFGSGTRLTVV.

This chain joins TRBV5-1 and TRBJ1-4; 9 bases line up with TRBD1. J was trimmed by 10 bases and V by 4 bases; bases with no gene match: 8. This CDR3 comprises 14 residues. Per the germline V gene, CDR1 is SGHRS and CDR2 is YFSETQ. The CDR3 sequence: CASSQGQGSGKLFF. The CDR3 coding sequence is TGCGCCAGCAGCCAGGGACAGGGATCTGGAAAACTGTTTTTT.

The chain employs TRBV2 and TRBJ2-7; D is undetermined. The CDR3 is made up of 14 amino acids. V dropped 1 base and J dropped 0 bases, with 7 bases sitting between them. CDR1 SNHLY and CDR2 FYNNEI come from the germline V gene. The CDR3 reads CASSEEADSYEQYF. The CDR3 DNA reads TGTGCCAGCAGTGAAGAAGCAGACTCCTACGAGCAGTACTTC.

This chain joins TRBV11-2 and TRBJ1-1, with 7 bases matching TRBD1. The V gene's germline CDR1 is SGHAT and CDR2 FQNNGV. There are 20 residues in the CDR3. The junction had 24 bases not matched to a gene; V was cut back by 5 bases and J by 3 bases. The DNA for the CDR3 is TGTGCCAGCAGCCTCGAACCCCACAAATGGAGGGGGCTGGGAGACACTGAAGCTTTCTTT. Amino acid sequence: CASSLEPHKWRGLGDTEAFF.